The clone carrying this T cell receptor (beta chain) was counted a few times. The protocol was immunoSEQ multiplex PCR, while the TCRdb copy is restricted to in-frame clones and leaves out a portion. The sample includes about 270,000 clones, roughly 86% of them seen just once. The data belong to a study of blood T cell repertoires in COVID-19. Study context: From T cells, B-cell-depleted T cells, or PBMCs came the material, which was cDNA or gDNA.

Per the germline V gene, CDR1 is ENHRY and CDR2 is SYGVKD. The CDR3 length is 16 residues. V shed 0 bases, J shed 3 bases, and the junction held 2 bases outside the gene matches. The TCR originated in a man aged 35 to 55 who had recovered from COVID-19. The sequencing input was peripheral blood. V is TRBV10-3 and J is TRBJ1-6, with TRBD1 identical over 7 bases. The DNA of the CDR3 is TGTGCCATCAGTGAGTCGGGACAGAACTATAATTCACCCCTCCACTTT. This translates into CAISESGQNYNSPLHF.